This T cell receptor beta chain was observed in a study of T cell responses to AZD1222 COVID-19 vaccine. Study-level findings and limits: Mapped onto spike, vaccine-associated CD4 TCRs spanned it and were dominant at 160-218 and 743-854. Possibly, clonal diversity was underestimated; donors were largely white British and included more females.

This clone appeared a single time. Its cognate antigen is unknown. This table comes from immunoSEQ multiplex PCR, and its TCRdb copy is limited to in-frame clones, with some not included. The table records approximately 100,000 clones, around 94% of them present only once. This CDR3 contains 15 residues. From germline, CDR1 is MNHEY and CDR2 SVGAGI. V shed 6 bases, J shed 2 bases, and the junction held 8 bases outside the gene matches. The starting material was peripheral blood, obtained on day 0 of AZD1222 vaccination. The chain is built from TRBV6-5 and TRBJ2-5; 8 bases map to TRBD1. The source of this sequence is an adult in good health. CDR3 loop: CASSSGGADQETQYF. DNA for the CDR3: TGTGCCAGCAGCTCAGGGGGCGCAGATCAAGAGACCCAGTACTTC.